This passage covers 32 T cell receptor beta chains from one sample sequenced in a study of cytomegalovirus exposure and HLA in healthy donors. 60 Vbeta and 13 Jbeta primers were used in PCR. Some clones are missing from TCRdb's copy, which holds only in-frame ones; the method was immunoSEQ multiplex PCR. This repertoire includes fewer than 250,000 clones. The sample consisted of PBMCs. These receptors were obtained from a woman in her twenties or thirties in good health and CMV-seropositive.

The chain joins TRBV27 to TRBJ2-5; TRBD2 aligns across 15 bases. V lost 4 bases and J lost 4; bases outside the gene matches: 1. This CDR3 is built from 15 residues. CDR1 is MNHEY, CDR2 SMNVEV, per germline (reference sequence). The CDR3 loop is CASSWGLAGGETQYF. The CDR3 DNA reads as TGTGCCAGCAGTTGGGGACTAGCGGGGGGAGAGACCCAGTACTTC.

This chain links TRBV29-1 with TRBJ2-7, with 10 bases that match TRBD1. V gave up 6 bases and J gave up 2 bases; unmatched junction bases: 7. This CDR3 has 14 residues. Germline CDR1 SQVTM, CDR2 ANQGSEA. In nucleotides, the CDR3 is TGCAGCGTACAAGGAGGACAGGGGGCCTACGAGCAGTACTTC. It codes for CSVQGGQGAYEQYF.

The chain recombines TRBV19 with TRBJ2-5; TRBD1 aligns across 9 bases. Germline values: CDR1 LNHDA, CDR2 SQIVND (reference sequence). The CDR3 totals 14 residues. V lost 4 bases and J lost 2; bases outside the gene matches: 2. The CDR3 bases are TGTGCCAGTAGTACACAGGGGGCTCAAGAGACCCAGTACTTC. Its translation is CASSTQGAQETQYF.

The chain is built from TRBV7-6 and TRBJ2-7, with 7 positions matching TRBD1. This CDR3 comprises 16 residues. Germline V gene lookup returns CDR1 SGHVS and CDR2 FNYEAQ. V was pared by 3 bases and J by 1 base, with 9 bases of the junction left unmatched. This CDR3 is CASSLRTGTASYEQYF. The CDR3 bases are TGTGCCAGCAGCTTGAGAACCGGGACAGCGTCCTACGAGCAGTACTTC.

The genes are TRBV25-1 and TRBJ2-3, with TRBD2 matching 13 bases. V gave up 5 bases and J gave up 4 bases; unmatched junction bases: 6. Per the germline V gene, CDR1 is MGHDK and CDR2 is SYGVNS. The CDR3 runs 16 residues. This chain's CDR3 is CASSPRLAGGSDTQYF. The CDR3 coding sequence is TGTGCCAGCAGTCCCCGACTAGCGGGAGGCTCAGATACGCAGTATTTT.

V gene TRBV7-8 combines with J gene TRBJ1-4, with 9 bases lining up with TRBD1. This CDR3 spans 14 amino acids. With 6 bases clipped from V and 8 bases from J, the junction kept 7 bases outside the gene matches. Looked up from germline, CDR1 is SGHVS and CDR2 is FQNEAQ. CDR3 DNA: TGTGCCAGCAGGCAGACAGGGGGAAGCGAAAAACTGTTTTTT. Protein: CASRQTGGSEKLFF.

The gene calls are TRBV6-5 and TRBJ2-2; possibly TRBD1 for D (6 bases). V lost 0 bases and J 6 bases, leaving 11 bases between the germline ends. Per germline, CDR1 MNHEY and CDR2 SVGAGI. The CDR3 runs 15 residues. The CDR3 is CASSYSNRVPGELFF. CDR3 sequence (DNA): TGTGCCAGCAGTTACTCGAACAGGGTACCCGGGGAGCTGTTTTTT.

This rearrangement joins TRBV7-9 to TRBJ2-7, with a weak D call TRBD2 (5 bases). V was pared by 5 bases and J by 7 bases, with 21 bases between. The CDR3 is 15 amino acids. Per germline, CDR1 SEHNR and CDR2 FQNEAQ (reference sequence). The chain's CDR3 is CASSLSDGREGEQYF. CDR3 nucleotides: TGTGCCAGCAGCCTTTCGGACGGACGTGAGGGTGAGCAGTACTTC.

The chain couples TRBV15 to TRBJ2-7, with 8 bases that match TRBD1. The CDR3 runs to 18 residues. CDR1 and CDR2 (germline): LNHNV, YYDKDF (reference sequence). V was pared by 0 bases and J by 1 base, with 11 bases of the junction left unmatched. The CDR3 DNA sequence: TGTGCCACCAGCAGAGAGGTGACAGGGGACATCAGGTCCTACGAGCAGTACTTC. As protein: CATSREVTGDIRSYEQYF.

A remark on this clone: The same CDR3 arises from other DNA sequences in this sample as well. The chain combines TRBV9 with TRBJ1-3; 7 bases map to TRBD1. After removal of 0 bases from V and 0 bases from J, the junction contained 6 bases not matched to a gene. Germline V gene data show CDR1 as SGDLS and CDR2 as YYNGEE. The CDR3 length is 17 residues. DNA for the CDR3: TGTGCCAGCAGCGTAGGAACAGGGGCCTTCTCTGGAAACACCATATATTTT. Its translation is CASSVGTGAFSGNTIYF.

The V call is TRBV7-9, the J call TRBJ2-1; D is possibly TRBD2 (7 bases). The CDR3 is 14 amino acids. Germline CDR1 SEHNR, CDR2 FQNEAQ (reference sequence). With 8 bases removed from V and 2 bases from J, the gap between germline ends came to 13 bases. CDR3 sequence: CASSSRGPYNEQFF. CDR3 nucleotide sequence: TGTGCCAGCTCCTCGCGGGGGCCCTACAATGAGCAGTTCTTC.

V and J are TRBV7-2 and TRBJ2-2; 10 positions match TRBD2. Germline CDR1 and CDR2: SGHTA and FQGNSA. The CDR3 runs to 14 residues. The V and J ends lost 10 bases and 1 base, in that order; junction bases with no gene match: 3. CDR3 sequence: CATRTSGNTGELFF. CDR3 nucleotides: TGTGCCACCCGGACTAGCGGGAACACCGGGGAGCTGTTTTTT. Filled out from reference TRBV7-2 and TRBJ2-2, the complete variable domain reads GAGVSQSPSNKVTEKGKDVELRCDPISGHTALYWYRQSLGQGLEFLIYFQGNSAPDKSGLPSDRFSAERTGGSVSTLTIQRTQQEDSAVYLCATRTSGNTGELFFGEGSRLTVL.

The V and J genes are TRBV5-1 and TRBJ1-1, with D perhaps matching TRBD1 (5 bases). V lost 6 bases and J 1 base, leaving 13 bases between the germline ends. CDR1 and CDR2 from the germline V gene are SGHRS and YFSETQ. There are 14 residues in the CDR3. CDR3 residues: CASNLGQTNTEAFF. The CDR3 nucleotides are TGCGCCAGCAATCTGGGGCAGACGAACACTGAAGCTTTCTTT.

This chain links TRBV5-1 with TRBJ1-2; D might be TRBD1 (5 bases). The CDR3 sequence is 12 residues long. V was shortened by 5 bases and J by 8 bases, with 13 bases between the two germline ends. In germline, CDR1 is SGHRS, CDR2 YFSETQ. The CDR3 reads CASSLSGYGYTF. The CDR3 DNA reads TGCGCCAGCAGTCTCTCAGGGTACGGCTACACCTTC.

The chain recombines TRBV14 with TRBJ1-1; D is undetermined. There are 13 residues in the CDR3. The germline V gene encodes CDR1 SGHDN and CDR2 FVKESK. The germline V and J ends were trimmed by 4 bases and 1 base, with 7 bases remaining between them. For the CDR3, the DNA is TGTGCCAGCAGCCTGAGCACGAACACTGAAGCTTTCTTT. This sequence encodes CASSLSTNTEAFF.

The V and J genes are TRBV7-2 and TRBJ1-2; 10 bases map to TRBD1. CDR1 and CDR2 (germline): SGHTA, FQGNSA. The J segment lost 4 bases and the V segment lost 1 base, leaving 0 bases of the junction unmatched. The CDR3 has 14 amino acids. The CDR3 spells CASSLGQGAYGYTF. The CDR3 coding sequence is TGTGCCAGCAGCTTAGGACAGGGGGCCTATGGCTACACCTTC. The full variable domain, in which reference TRBV7-2 and TRBJ1-2 provide the parts outside the CDR3, is GAGVSQSPSNKVTEKGKDVELRCDPISGHTALYWYRQSLGQGLEFLIYFQGNSAPDKSGLPSDRFSAERTGGSVSTLTIQRTQQEDSAVYLCASSLGQGAYGYTFGSGTRLTVV.

The chain joins TRBV28 to TRBJ2-4, with D possibly being TRBD2 (6 bases). The V and J ends lost 6 bases and 3 bases respectively, with 15 bases between them. The length of the CDR3 is 15 residues. Germline CDR1 is MDHEN and CDR2 is SYDVKM. CDR3 sequence reads: CASSPGGAGKNIQYF. CDR3 DNA sequence: TGTGCCAGCAGCCCTGGGGGAGCGGGCAAAAACATTCAGTACTTC. The entire variable domain, with the rest obtained from reference TRBV28 and TRBJ2-4, is as follows: DVKVTQSSRYLVKRTGEKVFLECVQDMDHENMFWYRQDPGLGLRLIYFSYDVKMKEKGDIPEGYSVSREKKERFSLILESASTNQTSMYLCASSPGGAGKNIQYFGAGTRLSVL.

V and J are TRBV2 and TRBJ1-1, with 9 positions matching TRBD1. The germline gives CDR1 SNHLY, CDR2 FYNNEI. The CDR3 totals 13 residues. V lost 6 bases and J lost 5; bases outside the gene matches: 4. The CDR3 loop reads CASRTGGRTEAFF. The CDR3 DNA follows: TGTGCCAGCAGAACAGGGGGCCGAACTGAAGCTTTCTTT.

This chain connects TRBV4-1 to TRBJ1-5, with a tentative D call TRBD1 (6 bases). CDR3 length: 15 amino acids. Germline V gene data show CDR1 as MGHRA and CDR2 as YSYEKL. The germline V and J ends were trimmed by 0 bases and 2 bases, with 8 bases remaining between them. The CDR3 spells CASSQEAGGNQPQHF. The DNA for the CDR3 is TGCGCCAGCAGCCAAGAGGCAGGGGGCAATCAGCCCCAGCATTTT.

The chain carries TRBV7-7 and TRBJ2-1, with D perhaps TRBD2 (5 bases). Germline values: CDR1 SSHAT, CDR2 FNYEAQ (reference sequence). The CDR3 length is 17 residues. V lost 5 bases to trimming and J lost 2 bases, with 19 bases between them. The CDR3 loop reads CASSRRAGLSTYNEQFF. Here the CDR3 DNA reads TGTGCCAGCAGCCGACGGGCGGGCCTCTCCACCTACAATGAGCAGTTCTTC.

The CDR3 sequence is CASSFDKGNYGYTF. The CDR3 nucleotides read TGTGCCAGCAGCTTTGACAAGGGGAACTATGGCTACACCTTC. The chain has TRBV5-4 and TRBJ1-2, with D possibly TRBD1 on 5 matching bases. This CDR3 has 14 amino acids. The germline V and J ends were trimmed by 2 bases and 2 bases, with 10 bases remaining between them. The germline gives CDR1 SGHNT, CDR2 YYREEE (reference sequence).

About this clone: A read error may account for a junction end that differs from germline. The V call is TRBV7-8, the J call TRBJ2-1; 10 nucleotides match TRBD2. The germline V gene has CDR1 SGHVS and CDR2 FQNEAQ. The CDR3 covers 15 residues. CDR3: CASILAGGHVNEQFF. The CDR3 region has the DNA TGTGCCAGCATCTTAGCGGGAGGTCATGTCAATGAGCAGTTCTTC.

The V call is TRBV19, the J call TRBJ2-2; 10 bases map to TRBD1. This CDR3 has 15 amino acids. With V trimmed by 5 bases and J by 5 bases, 5 bases remained unmatched. CDR1 is LNHDA and CDR2 is SQIVND in the germline V gene (reference sequence). Here the CDR3 DNA reads TGTGCCAGTAGTTACAGGACAGGGGGGACCGGGGAGCTGTTTTTT. Protein product: CASSYRTGGTGELFF. Drawing the rest from reference TRBV19 and TRBJ2-2, the complete variable domain is DGGITQSPKYLFRKEGQNVTLSCEQNLNHDAMYWYRQDPGQGLRLIYYSQIVNDFQKGDIAEGYSVSREKKESFPLTVTSAQKNPTAFYLCASSYRTGGTGELFFGEGSRLTVL.

The chain couples TRBV30 to TRBJ2-5; 11 bases are a match to TRBD1. Germline CDR1 is GTSNPN and CDR2 is SVGIG (reference sequence). Germline trimming cut 4 bases from V and 5 bases from J; bases unmatched to any gene: 9. The CDR3 is made up of 15 amino acids. CDR3 sequence (DNA): TGTGCCTGGAACCGGGACAGGGGGGTGGGGGAGACCCAGTACTTC. Amino acid sequence: CAWNRDRGVGETQYF.

The J gene is TRBJ1-5, the V gene TRBV19; a possible D gene is TRBD1 (6 bases). This CDR3 has 15 amino acids. CDR1 and CDR2 (germline): LNHDA, SQIVND (reference sequence). Trimming cost V 2 bases and J 6 bases, with 14 bases left between them. The CDR3 bases are TGTGCCAGTAGTATAACCAGGGGATTCAGTCAGCCCCAGCATTTT. The encoded protein is CASSITRGFSQPQHF.

The CDR3 loop reads CASSLAGGPTDTQYF. The CDR3 DNA reads as TGTGCCAGCAGTCTAGCGGGAGGGCCGACAGATACGCAGTATTTT. This chain links TRBV6-6 with TRBJ2-3; TRBD2 matches at 12 bases. The CDR3 is made up of 15 amino acids. Germline V lookup: CDR1 MNHNY, CDR2 SVGAGI (reference sequence). Unmatched junction bases numbered 3, after V lost 5 bases and J lost 3 bases.

The chain employs TRBV6-6 and TRBJ1-2; the match to TRBD1 covers 7 bases. V gave up 2 bases and J gave up 2 bases; unmatched junction bases: 2. This CDR3 comprises 14 residues. CDR1 MNHNY and CDR2 SVGAGI come from the germline V gene (reference sequence). CDR3: CASSYPQGNYGYTF. CDR3 nucleotides: TGTGCCAGCAGTTACCCACAGGGGAACTATGGCTACACCTTC.

This chain links TRBV9 with TRBJ1-3; D not resolved. TRBJ2-2 explains the end of the DNA better; the J call may be wrong. The CDR3 spans 17 residues. CDR1 is SGDLS, CDR2 YYNGEE, per germline. The CDR3 reads CASSAPRLNANTGELFF. The CDR3, as DNA: TGTGCCAGCAGCGCCCCGAGGCTGAACGCGAACACCGGGGAGCTGTTTTTT.

The rearrangement joins TRBV5-1 to TRBJ1-2, with TRBD1 as a possible D gene (5 bases). Between the trimmed V and J ends, which lost 6 bases and 8 bases, there was a span of 23 bases. Germline loops: CDR1 SGHRS, CDR2 YFSETQ. This CDR3 is built from 15 residues. CDR3 sequence: CASKKGIDSLNGYTF. For the CDR3, the DNA is TGCGCCAGCAAGAAGGGGATCGACAGTCTGAACGGCTACACCTTC.

The CDR3 nucleotides read TGTGCCAGCAGGTTTACAGGGAATCCTGAAGCTTTCTTT. Protein sequence: CASRFTGNPEAFF. This chain connects TRBV7-2 to TRBJ1-1; tentative D call: TRBD1 (6 bases). The CDR3 totals 13 residues. Trimming took 6 bases from V and 6 from J, leaving 14 bases between them. Germline values: CDR1 SGHTA, CDR2 FQGNSA.

As concerns this clone: Distinct nucleotide sequences in the sample also encode this CDR3. The J gene is TRBJ1-4, the V gene TRBV5-1; 8 bases fit TRBD1. The CDR3 covers 14 residues. V lost 4 bases to trimming and J lost 4 bases; unmatched junction nucleotides: 3. Germline CDR1 reads SGHRS; CDR2 reads YFSETQ. The CDR3 nucleotides are TGCGCCAGCAGCAACGACAGGGGTAATGAAAAACTGTTTTTT. Amino acid sequence: CASSNDRGNEKLFF.

A remark on this clone: Mismatch with germline at one junction end may stem from a read error. The J gene is TRBJ2-2, the V gene TRBV11-3, with TRBD2 matching 8 bases. The CDR3 is 17 residues long. Germline CDR1 and CDR2: SGHNT and YENEEA. The CDR3 coding sequence is TGTGCCAGCAGCGCAGGAGTGACTAGCGTCAACACCGGGGGGCTGTTTTTT. This translates into CASSAGVTSVNTGGLFF.